Following are 10 T cell receptor beta chains from one sample sequenced in a study of PD-1 blockade in classical Hodgkin lymphoma. Time point in this sample: cycle 4 day 1 (C4D1), after 5 to 7 weeks of nivolumab. Each of the patients experienced relapse following autologous stem cell transplantation, and their brentuximab vedotin exposure differed. Sequencing used immunoSEQ multiplex PCR; TCRdb keeps in-frame clones, though not all of them. In the table there are about 32,000 clones, roughly four fifths of which are singletons. Sequencing was performed on peripheral blood mononuclear cells (PBMCs), taken before the fourth cycle of nivolumab. These receptors originate from a human donor with classical Hodgkin lymphoma.

The chain uses TRBV7-7 and TRBJ1-1; D is uncertain. Germline V gene data show CDR1 as SSHAT and CDR2 as FNYEAQ (reference sequence). This CDR3 spans 13 amino acids. V was clipped by 2 bases and J by 0 bases, with 4 bases between them. CDR3 protein: CASSLSLNTEAFF. The CDR3 bases are TGTGCCAGCAGCTTATCACTGAACACTGAAGCTTTCTTT.

The chain combines TRBV7-2 with TRBJ2-7; 7 nucleotides align to TRBD1. The CDR3 loop spans 17 amino acids. Germline CDR1 and CDR2: SGHTA and FQGNSA. V dropped 3 bases and J dropped 0; count of bases not matched to a gene: 11. CDR3 protein: CASSFDRQGPSSYEQYF. CDR3 coding DNA: TGTGCCAGCAGCTTCGATAGACAGGGCCCTAGCTCCTACGAGCAGTACTTC.

J is TRBJ2-2 and V is TRBV5-1, with D tentatively TRBD2 (6 bases). The V gene lost 4 bases and the J gene lost 7 bases, with 14 bases spanning the gap. Germline lookup yields CDR1 SGHRS and CDR2 YFSETQ. This CDR3 region has 14 residues. CDR3 DNA: TGCGCCAGCAGCACGCCGGGAGCGGTCGGGGAGCTGTTTTTT. Translated: CASSTPGAVGELFF. Based on the CDR3 plus reference TRBV5-1 and TRBJ2-2, the full variable domain is KAGVTQTPRYLIKTRGQQVTLSCSPISGHRSVSWYQQTPGQGLQFLFEYFSETQRNKGNFPGRFSGRQFSNSRSEMNVSTLELGDSALYLCASSTPGAVGELFFGEGSRLTVL.

The chain employs TRBV7-2 and TRBJ1-1; D remains unclear. The CDR3 length is 14 residues. Germline V gene lookup returns CDR1 SGHTA and CDR2 FQGNSA. Trimming cost V 3 bases and J 0 bases, with 8 bases left between them. The CDR3 reads CASSFMAVNTEAFF. CDR3 in DNA: TGTGCCAGCAGCTTTATGGCGGTGAACACTGAAGCTTTCTTT.

Here the CDR3 DNA reads TGTGCCAGCATAACAGGGCGTGGGGGTTACTCCTACAATGAGCAGTTCTTC. Its translation is CASITGRGGYSYNEQFF. This chain links TRBV5-8 with TRBJ2-1, with D perhaps matching TRBD1 (6 bases). The germline V and J ends were trimmed by 6 bases and 0 bases, with 19 bases remaining between them. Germline CDR1 and CDR2: SGHTS and YDEGEE. The CDR3 is 17 residues long.

The rearrangement links TRBV12-5 to TRBJ1-5, with D unresolved. CDR1 is LGHNT, CDR2 FRNRAP, per germline. The CDR3 sequence is 12 residues long. V was clipped by 6 bases and J by 7 bases, with 10 bases between them. As DNA, the CDR3 is TGTGCTAGTGGCGGCGCGGGACAGCCCCAGCATTTT. Its translation is CASGGAGQPQHF. The entire variable domain, with the rest obtained from reference TRBV12-5 and TRBJ1-5, is as follows: DARVTQTPRHKVTEMGQEVTMRCQPILGHNTVFWYRQTMMQGLELLAYFRNRAPLDDSGMPKDRFSAEMPDATLATLKIQPSEPRDSAVYFCASGGAGQPQHFGDGTRLSIL.

The chain joins TRBV5-4 to TRBJ2-5, with unresolved D. Germline assignment: CDR1 SGHNT and CDR2 YYREEE (reference sequence). CDR3 length: 14 amino acids. V was clipped by 2 bases and J by 1 base, with 9 bases between them. The CDR3 loop reads CASSFRQIQETQYF. DNA of the CDR3: TGTGCCAGCAGCTTTCGCCAGATCCAAGAGACCCAGTACTTC.

This clone was recorded only once. The rearrangement links TRBV5-1 to TRBJ2-3; D is possibly TRBD1 (5 bases). The germline V gene encodes CDR1 SGHRS and CDR2 YFSETQ. Trimming removed 1 base from V and 2 bases from J, with 8 bases in between. The CDR3 runs 14 residues. CDR3 bases: TGCGCCAGCAGCTTGCACAGGACCACAGATACGCAGTATTTT. Protein product: CASSLHRTTDTQYF.

V gene TRBV7-2 combines with J gene TRBJ2-3; 14 nucleotides match TRBD2. The junction had 4 bases not matched to a gene; V was cut back by 4 bases and J by 4 bases. Germline-derived CDR1 and CDR2 are SGHTA and FQGNSA. The CDR3 is made up of 16 amino acids. The CDR3 protein is CASSWTSGRRADTQYF. The CDR3 bases are TGTGCCAGCAGCTGGACTAGCGGGAGGAGGGCAGATACGCAGTATTTT.

The CDR3 loop is CASSLQGGHNYGYTF. CDR3 in DNA: TGTGCCAGTAGTTTACAGGGGGGACACAACTATGGCTACACCTTC. V and J are TRBV19 and TRBJ1-2, with 8 bases lining up with TRBD1. V lost 5 bases, J lost 2 bases, and 7 bases stayed unmatched. The CDR3 has 15 amino acids. Looked up from germline, CDR1 is LNHDA and CDR2 is SQIVND (reference sequence).